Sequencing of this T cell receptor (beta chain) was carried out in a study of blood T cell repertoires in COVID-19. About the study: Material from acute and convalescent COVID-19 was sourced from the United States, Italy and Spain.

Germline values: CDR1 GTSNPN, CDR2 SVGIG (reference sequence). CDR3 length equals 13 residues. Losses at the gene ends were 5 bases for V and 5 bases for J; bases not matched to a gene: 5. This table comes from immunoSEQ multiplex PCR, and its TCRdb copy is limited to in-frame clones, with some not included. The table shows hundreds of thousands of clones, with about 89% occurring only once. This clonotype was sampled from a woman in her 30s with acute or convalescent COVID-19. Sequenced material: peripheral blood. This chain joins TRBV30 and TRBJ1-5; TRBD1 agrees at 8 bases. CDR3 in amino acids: CAWRQGRDQPQHF. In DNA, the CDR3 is TGTGCCTGGCGACAGGGGAGGGATCAGCCCCAGCATTTT.